The clone carrying this TCR beta chain was counted a few times. This specimen comes from a study of blood T cell repertoires in COVID-19. Study-wide context: Sites in the United States, Italy and Spain provided acute and convalescent COVID-19 samples. T cells, B-cell-depleted T cells, or PBMCs provided the cDNA or gDNA that served as material.

The table came from immunoSEQ multiplex PCR; TCRdb's copy has only in-frame clones and leaves some out. The sample holds under 500,000 clones; nearly 90% are singletons and the top ten take under 2%. CDR3 length: 17 residues. Unmatched junction bases numbered 13, after V lost 5 bases and J lost 6 bases. Germline CDR1 reads LGHDT; CDR2 reads YNNKEL (reference sequence). Individuals aged about 18 to 89 years were recruited from about two dozen US areas. This rearrangement joins TRBV3-1 (or the pseudogene TRBV3-2) to TRBJ1-2; 12 bases line up with TRBD1. This TCR derives from a woman aged 18-30 years with acute COVID-19. The sequencing sample was made of PBMCs or T cells enriched from blood (not recorded which). The CDR3 nucleotides are TGTGCCAGCAGCTCTCTTGGGGGACAGGGGGCGGCGAATGGCTACACCTTC. Translated: CASSSLGGQGAANGYTF.